A selection of T cell receptor beta chains follows, all from one sample in a study of shared clonotypes between healthy human individuals. Measured with immunoSEQ multiplex PCR; TCRdb has only the in-frame clones, and not every one. The sample holds millions of clones, roughly 92% seen once. Specimen: naive CD4+ T cells sorted from blood. These receptors came from a man in his late teens or twenties in good health. The CDR3 runs from the conserved cysteine through the conserved F or W. D genes are given only for firm matches. Clone sizes are given selectively: once, few, many, or a class where the clone is expanded.

V gene	D gene	J gene	clone size	CDR3 protein	CDR3 DNA
TRBV21-1	.	TRBJ1-6	.	CASSFRNWSRAYNSPLHF	TGTGCCAGCAGCTTTCGAAACTGGTCTAGGGCCTATAATTCACCCCTCCACTTT
TRBV29-1	.	TRBJ2-4	.	CSVGGRLAKNIQYF	TGCAGCGTTGGGGGGCGGTTGGCCAAAAACATTCAGTACTTC
TRBV5-4	.	TRBJ1-1	.	CASSSVGEATEAFF	TGTGCCAGCAGCTCCGTCGGTGAGGCCACTGAAGCTTTCTTT
TRBV7-9	TRBD1	TRBJ1-1	few	CASSLAKGQGWENTEAFF	TGTGCCAGCAGCTTAGCGAAGGGACAGGGTTGGGAGAACACTGAAGCTTTCTTT
TRBV5-1	.	TRBJ2-3	.	CASSFGQGTDTQYF	TGCGCCAGCAGCTTCGGGCAGGGCACAGATACGCAGTATTTT
TRBV21-1	.	TRBJ2-7	.	CASSNHRDRSSYEQYF	TGTGCCAGCAGCAACCATCGAGACAGGAGCTCCTACGAGCAGTACTTC
TRBV30	.	TRBJ1-2	.	CAWSVGKISKNNYGYTF	TGTGCCTGGAGTGTAGGAAAGATCTCCAAAAACAACTATGGCTACACCTTC
TRBV7-2	TRBD2	TRBJ2-6	.	CASSLKGVAGTSGANVLTF	TGTGCCAGCAGCTTAAAAGGGGTAGCGGGTACCTCTGGGGCCAACGTCCTGACTTTC
TRBV9	.	TRBJ2-5	few	CASSVGPQETQYF	TGTGCCAGCAGCGTAGGTCCTCAAGAGACCCAGTACTTC
TRBV7-9	TRBD1	TRBJ1-1	.	CASSPRQGNTEAFF	TGTGCCAGCAGCCCTAGACAGGGGAACACTGAAGCTTTCTTT
TRBV15	TRBD2	TRBJ2-5	.	CATSRAREGGETQYF	TGTGCCACCAGCAGAGCGCGGGAGGGCGGAGAGACCCAGTACTTC
TRBV6-1	TRBD1	TRBJ1-3	.	CATRTGGPGNTIYF	TGTGCCACCAGGACAGGGGGGCCTGGAAACACCATATATTTT
TRBV5-4	TRBD1	TRBJ1-6	.	CASSLQGIWSSYNSPLHF	TGTGCCAGCAGCTTACAGGGGATTTGGAGCTCCTATAATTCACCCCTCCACTTT
TRBV11-3	TRBD2	TRBJ2-2	.	CASSLGWGGSDTGELFF	TGTGCCAGCAGCTTAGGCTGGGGGGGATCGGACACCGGGGAGCTGTTTTTT
TRBV5-4	.	TRBJ1-2	.	CASSGADGGPNGYTF	TGTGCCAGCAGCGGGGCGGATGGGGGCCCCAATGGCTACACCTTC
TRBV29-1	TRBD2	TRBJ2-3	.	CSVEGVAGGITDTQYF	TGCAGCGTTGAAGGGGTAGCGGGGGGGATCACAGATACGCAGTATTTT
TRBV9	.	TRBJ2-1	.	CASSVAGDEQFF	TGTGCCAGCAGCGTAGCAGGGGATGAGCAGTTCTTC
TRBV15	.	TRBJ2-7	.	CATSRVGEIYEQYF	TGTGCCACCAGCAGAGTTGGGGAGATCTACGAGCAGTACTTC
TRBV6-5	TRBD2	TRBJ2-5	.	CASPSGGLRAQYF	TGTGCCAGCCCTAGCGGGGGCCTCCGGGCCCAGTACTTC
TRBV20-1	TRBD1	TRBJ1-2	.	CSAEGASGYTF	TGCAGTGCTGAGGGGGCTAGTGGCTACACCTTC
TRBV7-2	TRBD1	TRBJ1-2	.	CASSAVPGTGFGYTF	TGTGCCAGCAGCGCCGTCCCCGGGACAGGGTTTGGCTACACCTTC
TRBV6-1	TRBD1	TRBJ2-5	once	CASRGTGQETQYF	TGTGCCAGCAGGGGGACAGGTCAAGAGACCCAGTACTTC
TRBV19	.	TRBJ2-7	.	CASSITGIQGEQYF	TGTGCCAGTAGTATTACCGGGATCCAGGGCGAGCAGTACTTC
TRBV10-3	TRBD2	TRBJ2-6	.	CAISDIAGAGANVLTF	TGTGCCATCAGTGACATAGCGGGAGCTGGGGCCAACGTCCTGACTTTC
TRBV7-2	.	TRBJ2-3	.	CASSRRQDTDTQYF	TGTGCCAGCAGCCGCAGACAGGACACAGATACGCAGTATTTT
TRBV6-5	TRBD1	TRBJ1-2	.	CASSPRQGDYGYTF	TGTGCCAGCAGTCCCAGACAGGGGGACTATGGCTACACCTTC
TRBV29-1	.	TRBJ2-7	.	CSVEKRTNSYEQYF	TGCAGCGTTGAAAAGCGGACCAACTCCTACGAGCAGTACTTC
TRBV4-2	.	TRBJ2-3	.	CASSQEGGGPSDTQYF	TGTGCCAGCAGCCAAGAAGGGGGAGGGCCCTCGGATACGCAGTATTTT
TRBV18	.	TRBJ2-5	.	CASYKAHGEETQYF	TGTGCCAGCTACAAGGCCCATGGGGAAGAGACCCAGTACTTC
TRBV27	.	TRBJ2-7	.	CASSSPLSTYEQYF	TGTGCCAGCAGTTCCCCACTTTCAACCTACGAGCAGTACTTC
TRBV7-2	.	TRBJ1-2	.	CASSLGREGGYTF	TGTGCCAGCAGCTTAGGCAGGGAGGGTGGCTACACCTTC
TRBV6-1	TRBD1	TRBJ1-6	.	CASRTPGTGDSPLHF	TGTGCCAGCAGAACGCCCGGGACAGGGGATTCACCCCTCCACTTT
TRBV27	.	TRBJ1-2	.	CASSLSGGLGETYGYTF	TGTGCCAGCAGTTTATCCGGGGGGTTGGGGGAAACCTATGGCTACACCTTC
TRBV29-1	.	TRBJ2-1	.	CSAPGTPGKQFF	TGCAGCGCTCCCGGGACGCCGGGGAAGCAGTTCTTC
TRBV5-1	TRBD1	TRBJ1-4	.	CASSLGDREGEKLFF	TGCGCCAGCAGCTTGGGGGACAGGGAAGGTGAAAAACTGTTTTTT
TRBV6-1	.	TRBJ1-3	.	CASQLGVSGNTIYF	TGTGCCAGCCAGTTGGGGGTCTCTGGAAACACCATATATTTT
TRBV28	.	TRBJ2-6	.	CASSLPPDTSGANVLTF	TGTGCCAGCAGTTTACCTCCGGACACCTCTGGGGCCAACGTCCTGACTTTC
TRBV29-1	TRBD1	TRBJ2-3	.	CSADTFRTGPDTQYF	TGCAGCGCCGATACCTTCCGGACAGGGCCAGATACGCAGTATTTT
TRBV19	.	TRBJ2-7	.	CASSIGARLYF	TGTGCCAGTAGTATCGGAGCTAGATTGTACTTC
TRBV21-1	.	TRBJ2-7	.	CASTPGQAQSYEQYF	TGTGCCAGCACCCCGGGACAGGCCCAATCCTACGAGCAGTACTTC
TRBV4-1	.	TRBJ2-5	.	CAAALARTETQYF	TGCGCCGCGGCGTTGGCCAGGACGGAGACCCAGTACTTC
TRBV28	.	TRBJ1-2	.	CASSLGGSYGYTF	TGTGCCAGCAGTTTAGGGGGAAGCTATGGCTACACCTTC
TRBV28	.	TRBJ2-7	.	CASSLVGGREQYF	TGTGCCAGCAGTTTGGTTGGGGGACGGGAGCAGTACTTC
TRBV7-6	.	TRBJ1-1	.	CASSLDSNTEAFF	TGTGCCAGCAGCTTGGACTCGAACACTGAAGCTTTCTTT
TRBV7-2	TRBD2	TRBJ2-5	.	CASSWGLARETQYF	TGTGCCAGCAGCTGGGGACTAGCGCGGGAGACCCAGTACTTC
TRBV5-4	TRBD2	TRBJ2-5	.	CASSLSLAGGQETQYF	TGTGCCAGCAGCTTGTCGTTAGCGGGGGGCCAAGAGACCCAGTACTTC
TRBV7-2	TRBD2	TRBJ2-7	once	CASSLERLAEQYF	TGTGCCAGCAGCTTAGAACGACTAGCCGAGCAGTACTTC
TRBV10-3	.	TRBJ2-1	.	CAISERTGYNEQFF	TGTGCCATCAGTGAGAGGACGGGCTACAATGAGCAGTTCTTC
TRBV2	TRBD1	TRBJ2-7	.	CATKGDSYEQYF	TGTGCCACGAAGGGGGACAGCTACGAGCAGTACTTC
TRBV19	.	TRBJ2-5	.	CASSIGYSQETQYF	TGTGCCAGTAGTATAGGGTACAGCCAAGAGACCCAGTACTTC
TRBV19	TRBD1	TRBJ1-2	.	CASSVFRLETGSDGYTF	TGTGCCAGTAGCGTTTTTCGGTTGGAGACAGGGTCCGATGGCTACACCTTC
TRBV10-3	.	TRBJ2-7	.	CAISESIPPGDYEQYF	TGTGCCATCAGTGAGTCGATTCCTCCCGGGGACTACGAGCAGTACTTC